This T cell receptor beta chain was identified during a study of early T cells in non-severe SARS-CoV-2 infection. TCRdb reanalysed the 5' RACE reads using MiXCR and keeps one entry per CDR3 protein. The sample holds roughly 53,000 distinct CDR3 sequences, 9.3% seen once. V was shortened by 7 bases and J by 1 base, with 10 bases between the two germline ends. The CDR3 contains 12 residues. Germline V gene data show CDR1 as GTSNPN and CDR2 as SVGIG (reference sequence). Study findings and constraints: Database matching using VDJdb favored anti-spike CD8 responses, with private and CD4 specificities left missing.

About this clonotype: Its antigen is currently unknown.

The sequence came from an adult who was a healthcare worker with PCR-confirmed SARS-CoV-2 infection or an uninfected control (not recorded which). Sample: whole blood. The chain has TRBV30 and TRBJ1-1; D not resolved. Written as DNA, the CDR3 is TGTGCCTACACACACAAGAACACTGAAGCTTTCTTT. Translating gives CAYTHKNTEAFF.